A selection of T cell receptor beta chains follows, all from one sample in a study of PD-1 blockade in mismatch repair-deficient tumors. Sequenced by immunoSEQ multiplex PCR; TCRdb stores in-frame clones only, minus some. The sample consists of 40,000 to 65,000 clones, about 85% of them appearing once. Source: peripheral blood, taken around 19 weeks after starting pembrolizumab. All receptors derive from an adult with mismatch repair-deficient cancer. CDR3s include the opening cysteine and the closing phenylalanine or tryptophan. D genes are given only for firm matches. Size is omitted from some rows. Given values are once, few, many or a class for expanded clones.

V,D,J,size,DNA,CDR3
TRBV30,.,TRBJ1-1,.,TGTGCCGGCGGCAGGGGCACTGAAGCTTTCTTT,CAGGRGTEAFF
TRBV19,.,TRBJ1-5,few,TGTGCCAGTAGTTCGGCGGTAAATCAGCCCCAGCATTTT,CASSSAVNQPQHF
TRBV6-5,TRBD2,TRBJ2-7,.,TGTGCCAGCAGTTTTAATAGCGGGAGGCTCCACGAGCAGTACTTC,CASSFNSGRLHEQYF
TRBV30,.,TRBJ2-1,.,TGTGCCTGGAGTGTACAGGGGCGGGAGTTCGTTGGCGAGCAGTTCTTC,CAWSVQGREFVGEQFF
TRBV2,.,TRBJ2-7,.,TGTGCCAGCAGTCGGGACCGTACCTACGAGCAGTACTTC,CASSRDRTYEQYF
TRBV4-1,TRBD1,TRBJ2-7,.,TGCGCCAGCAGACCCGGGACAGGGACTTTTGAGCAGTACTTC,CASRPGTGTFEQYF
TRBV7-8,.,TRBJ2-7,few,TGTGCCAGTAAGCTTAGGGGAAGGGGCCACGAGCAGTACTTC,CASKLRGRGHEQYF
TRBV6-1,TRBD2,TRBJ2-4,.,TGTGCCAGCAGTGGCCGGGCGGGAGCTTTAAGGGACATTCAGTACTTC,CASSGRAGALRDIQYF
TRBV29-1,TRBD2,TRBJ2-1,once,TGCAGCGTTGAGGGGGCGCGGGAGGGCCAAGAGCAGTTCTTC,CSVEGAREGQEQFF
TRBV23-1,TRBD1,TRBJ1-2,.,TGCGCCAGCAGTCAAGGAAGACAGGGCACTCGGAGTGGCTACACCTTC,CASSQGRQGTRSGYTF
TRBV9,TRBD1,TRBJ2-5,.,TGTGCCACCAACCCGGCGGGGACAGGGCTGGAGACCCAGTACTTC,CATNPAGTGLETQYF
TRBV5-1,TRBD2,TRBJ2-2,.,TGCGCCAGCAGCCCGATGGCGGGAGGCACCGGGGAGCTGTTTTTT,CASSPMAGGTGELFF
TRBV7-7,TRBD2,TRBJ2-2,once,TGTGCTAGCAGCCTTCTAGCGGGGAGAGGGCACACCGGGGAGCTGTTTTTT,CASSLLAGRGHTGELFF
TRBV18,.,TRBJ1-1,once,TGTGCCAGCTCAGGTGACCTCAACACTGAAGCTTTCTTT,CASSGDLNTEAFF
TRBV7-9,.,TRBJ1-2,few,TGTGCCAGCAGCTCCGAAGGGCTGGGAAACTATGGCTACACCTTC,CASSSEGLGNYGYTF
TRBV19,.,TRBJ1-2,.,TGTGCCAGTATAGACACAGGGACGGACTATGGCTACACCTTC,CASIDTGTDYGYTF
TRBV2,TRBD1,TRBJ2-5,.,TGTGCCAGCAGTGAAACGACAGGGGGCGTAGAGACCCAGTACTTC,CASSETTGGVETQYF
TRBV28,.,TRBJ1-5,.,TGTGCCAGCAGCCCTCCCCCCAGGGTGCGAAGCAATCAGCCCCAGCATTTT,CASSPPPRVRSNQPQHF
TRBV4-2,.,TRBJ2-3,.,TGTGCCAGCAGCCGGTTGATGGGAGATACGCAGTATTTT,CASSRLMGDTQYF
TRBV4-3,.,TRBJ2-1,.,TGCGCCAGCAGCCAACAACTAGGGGGGTGGGGCAATGAGCAGTTCTTC,CASSQQLGGWGNEQFF
TRBV19,.,TRBJ2-2,.,TGTGCCAGTAATCAGGGAAACTCCGGGGAGCTGTTTTTT,CASNQGNSGELFF
TRBV4-3,.,TRBJ2-3,.,TGCGCCAGCAGAGAAAGTGCATTTCCGAGGAGGGCCAGCACAGATACGCAGTATTTT,CASRESAFPRRASTDTQYF
TRBV6-1,.,TRBJ2-5,.,TGTGCCAGCAGTGGGGCGACGCTCGGAGAGACCCAGTACTTC,CASSGATLGETQYF
TRBV19,.,TRBJ2-3,.,TGTGCCAGTAGTATAGGCCGGACAGATACGCAGTATTTT,CASSIGRTDTQYF
TRBV7-8,.,TRBJ2-5,once,TGTGCCAGCAGCTTAGCGGCCGGCCGGGCAGTCCAAGAGACCCAGTACTTC,CASSLAAGRAVQETQYF
TRBV7-8,.,TRBJ2-7,.,TGTGCCAGCAGCTTAGAACCTGTCCTCACCTACGAGCAGTACTTC,CASSLEPVLTYEQYF
TRBV13,TRBD1,TRBJ2-1,.,TGTGCCAGCAGCTCAGGGGGACCTATCCCCGACAATGAGCAGTTCTTC,CASSSGGPIPDNEQFF
TRBV5-4,TRBD1,TRBJ1-4,.,TGTGCCAGCAGCTACACAGGGGGCGTTGAAAAACTGTTTTTT,CASSYTGGVEKLFF
TRBV7-7,TRBD2,TRBJ2-5,.,TGTGCTAGCAGCCCGAGGACTAGTCAAGAGACCCAGTACTTC,CASSPRTSQETQYF
TRBV27,TRBD2,TRBJ2-1,.,TGTGCCAGCAGTTTATCCGGCGGGAGGGCCCCCTACAATGAGCAGTTCTTC,CASSLSGGRAPYNEQFF
TRBV5-4,TRBD1,TRBJ1-3,.,TGTGCCAGCAGCTTGGTCTTCCAGGGGGCTTCTGGAAACACCATATATTTT,CASSLVFQGASGNTIYF
TRBV5-6,TRBD2,TRBJ2-3,.,TGTGCCAGCAGGACTAGCGTTAGCACAGATACGCAGTATTTT,CASRTSVSTDTQYF
TRBV11-3,TRBD1,TRBJ1-2,.,TGTGCCAGCAGCCGACAGGGGAGCTACACCTTC,CASSRQGSYTF
TRBV2,.,TRBJ2-2,.,TGTGCCAGCAGTTTGGACGGGAACACCGGGGAGCTGTTTTTT,CASSLDGNTGELFF
TRBV30,.,TRBJ1-1,.,TGTGCCTGGCGCCGAGGCACTGAAGCTTTCTTT,CAWRRGTEAFF
TRBV7-2,.,TRBJ2-2,.,TGTGCCAGCAGCCCTAGTTGGGGGAGCAGGGCCGGGGAGCTGTTTTTT,CASSPSWGSRAGELFF
TRBV19,TRBD1,TRBJ2-7,once,TGTGCCAGTAGTATAGTCCAGGGGGCCGAGCAGTACTTC,CASSIVQGAEQYF
TRBV9,.,TRBJ2-7,.,TGTGCCAGCAGCGTAGGTTGGGGGCCCGCGAACGAGCAGTACTTC,CASSVGWGPANEQYF
TRBV28,.,TRBJ1-6,.,TGTGCCAGCAGCCCACCTTCGGGACGGACTTATAATTCACCCCTCCACTTT,CASSPPSGRTYNSPLHF
TRBV4-2,.,TRBJ2-7,.,TGTGCCAGCACTGGGACCTCCCGCTCCTACGAGCAGTACTTC,CASTGTSRSYEQYF
TRBV6-1,.,TRBJ2-5,.,TGTGCCAGCAGTGAACAGGGCCAGCAAGAGACCCAGTACTTC,CASSEQGQQETQYF
TRBV7-2,TRBD2,TRBJ2-1,.,TGTGCCAGCAGCTTAGGTCCCCTAGCGGGAGGGTACAATGAGCAGTTCTTC,CASSLGPLAGGYNEQFF
TRBV7-2,.,TRBJ1-3,.,TGTGCCAGCAGCTTAAGTATAGGGAGGGCTGGAAACACCATATATTTT,CASSLSIGRAGNTIYF
TRBV6-1,.,TRBJ2-7,.,TGTGCCAGCAGTGAATACGTGGCAGGGAGCTACGAGCAGTACTTC,CASSEYVAGSYEQYF
TRBV9,.,TRBJ2-2,.,TGTGCCAGCAGCGTACTGGGTGGCACCGGGGAGCTGTTTTTT,CASSVLGGTGELFF
TRBV19,.,TRBJ2-1,once,TGTGCCAGTACGGTGGCCGCCCTAGGGAATGAGCAGTTCTTC,CASTVAALGNEQFF
TRBV6-5,TRBD2,TRBJ2-7,.,TGTGCCAGCAGTTACCTAGCTAGCGGGAGTGGGAACGAGCAGTACTTC,CASSYLASGSGNEQYF
TRBV9,.,TRBJ2-7,.,TGTGCCAGCAGCCCCCGCCAAGGGCCATCCTACGAGCAGTACTTC,CASSPRQGPSYEQYF
TRBV9,.,TRBJ2-7,.,TGTGCCAGCAGCGTGGAGGGTGGGCTGGTCCCCTACGAGCAGTACTTC,CASSVEGGLVPYEQYF
TRBV6-1,TRBD1,TRBJ2-1,.,TGTGCCACCTACGCGACAGGGGGCCGGCGTGAGCAGTTCTTC,CATYATGGRREQFF
TRBV30,TRBD1,TRBJ1-5,.,TGTGCCTGGAGTTCCCCAGGGGGAGGTCAGCCCCAGCATTTT,CAWSSPGGGQPQHF
TRBV11-3,TRBD1,TRBJ2-3,.,TGTGCCAGCAGTCCAACAGGGGCCGGCACAGATACGCAGTATTTT,CASSPTGAGTDTQYF
TRBV27,TRBD1,TRBJ2-5,once,TGTGCCAGCAGTTCCGGGACAGGGGGCGTAGAGACCCAGTACTTC,CASSSGTGGVETQYF
TRBV5-3,TRBD1,TRBJ2-7,.,TGTGCCAGAAGCCAAGTCCGGGACAGGTCATACGAGCAGTACTTC,CARSQVRDRSYEQYF
TRBV4-1,TRBD2,TRBJ2-1,.,TGCGCCAGCAGCCATACTAGCGGGGGGGTCAATGAGCAGTTCTTC,CASSHTSGGVNEQFF